One sample yielded the 28 T cell receptor beta chains listed below, sequenced in a study of T cells after posttransplantation cyclophosphamide. Cyclophosphamide on days +3 and +4 followed busulfan-fludarabine conditioning and a marrow graft. Sequenced by immunoSEQ multiplex PCR; TCRdb stores in-frame clones only, minus some. There are roughly 8,100 clones in the sample, none observed a single time. The sequencing used PBMCs, collected around 90 days after allogeneic stem cell transplant with posttransplant cyclophosphamide. Every receptor here comes from a female patient over 55 who received an allogeneic stem cell transplant from an unrelated donor, was CMV-positive, and had acute GVHD only. A share of the T cells may be of graft donor origin.

This clone was observed many times. The V call is TRBV2, the J call TRBJ1-2; unclear D gene. Germline assignment: CDR1 SNHLY and CDR2 FYNNEI. The V and J ends lost 4 bases and 1 base respectively, with 13 bases between them. There are 15 residues in the CDR3. CDR3: CASSGLASLNYGYTF. DNA for the CDR3: TGTGCCAGCAGTGGTCTGGCTTCGCTTAACTATGGCTACACCTTC.

This clone was recorded many times. The J gene is TRBJ1-2, the V gene TRBV11-2; no definite D call. This CDR3 comprises 14 residues. CDR1 is SGHAT and CDR2 is FQNNGV in the germline V gene. V lost 0 bases, J lost 3 bases, and 8 bases lay in between. This CDR3 reads CASSLDPDYYGYTF. CDR3 bases: TGTGCCAGCAGCTTAGATCCAGATTACTATGGCTACACCTTC.

This clone ranks as medium-sized. V usage is TRBV7-9 and J usage is TRBJ2-1; 7 bases fit TRBD2. This CDR3 contains 16 residues. The germline V gene has CDR1 SEHNR and CDR2 FQNEAQ (reference sequence). The V gene end was trimmed by 4 bases and the J gene end by 0 bases; junction bases not matched to a gene: 6. CDR3 coding DNA: TGTGCCAGCAGCTGGGGAAGCGGGGCCTCCTACAATGAGCAGTTCTTC. Its protein is CASSWGSGASYNEQFF.

This clone was observed many times. This sequence joins TRBV24-1 and TRBJ2-1; the match to TRBD2 covers 10 bases. This CDR3 has 16 amino acids. V gave up 3 bases and J gave up 6 bases; unmatched junction bases: 7. Germline values: CDR1 KGHDR, CDR2 SFDVKD. CDR3 amino acids: CATSDPLAGVGNEQFF. The CDR3 DNA is TGTGCCACCAGTGATCCTCTAGCGGGGGTGGGCAATGAGCAGTTCTTC.

This clone has a count of ten or more. CDR3 protein: CASSKDREGYTF. In DNA form, the CDR3 reads TGTGCCAGCAGCAAGGACAGGGAGGGCTACACCTTC. This chain connects TRBV7-9 to TRBJ1-2; TRBD1 agrees at 8 bases. The CDR3 consists of 12 residues. V was pared by 5 bases and J by 8 bases, with 4 bases of the junction left unmatched. In germline, CDR1 is SEHNR, CDR2 FQNEAQ (reference sequence). Together with reference TRBV7-9 and TRBJ1-2, the CDR3 gives the full variable domain: DTGVSQNPRHKITKRGQNVTFRCDPISEHNRLYWYRQTLGQGPEFLTYFQNEAQLEKSRLLSDRFSAERPKGSFSTLEIQRTEQGDSAMYLCASSKDREGYTFGSGTRLTVV.

This clone has a count of ten or more. The chain has TRBV7-9 and TRBJ1-5; 7 bases agree with TRBD1. J gave up 2 bases and V 5 bases, and 6 bases lay outside the gene matches. This CDR3 comprises 15 residues. Looked up from germline, CDR1 is SEHNR and CDR2 is FQNEAQ (reference sequence). CDR3 amino acids: CASSRTGAGNQPQHF. DNA for the CDR3: TGTGCCAGCAGCCGAACAGGGGCGGGCAATCAGCCCCAGCATTTT.

This clone was counted at least ten times. The gene calls are TRBV27 and TRBJ2-3; D not resolved. CDR1 MNHEY and CDR2 SMNVEV come from the germline V gene (reference sequence). V lost 2 bases to trimming and J lost 2 bases, with 8 bases between them. The CDR3 runs 14 residues. The CDR3 bases are TGTGCCAGCAGTTTAATGGGCACCACAGATACGCAGTATTTT. Its protein is CASSLMGTTDTQYF.

This clone was recorded many times. The rearrangement links TRBV6-1 to TRBJ2-2, with D possibly matching TRBD1 (6 bases). The length of the CDR3 is 12 residues. Germline V gene data show CDR1 as MNHNS and CDR2 as SASEGT. The chain's CDR3 is CATGPNTGELFF. The CDR3 bases are TGTGCGACAGGACCGAACACCGGGGAGCTGTTTTTT.

This clone occurred many times. The chain uses TRBV19 and TRBJ2-6, with a tentative D call TRBD1 (6 bases). The CDR3 has 16 amino acids. Germline loops: CDR1 LNHDA, CDR2 SQIVND (reference sequence). V gave up 3 bases and J gave up 2 bases, with 11 bases separating them. CDR3 region: CASSMGNRAGANVLTF. The CDR3, as DNA: TGTGCCAGTAGTATGGGGAACAGGGCTGGGGCCAACGTCCTGACTTTC.

This clone was counted many times. The rearrangement joins TRBV11-2 to TRBJ1-6; D ambiguous. Germline loops: CDR1 SGHAT, CDR2 FQNNGV. The germline V and J ends were trimmed by 5 bases and 0 bases, with 8 bases remaining between them. The CDR3 is 15 residues long. The CDR3: CASSPDSSYNSPLHF. The DNA of the CDR3 is TGTGCCAGCAGCCCCGATAGCTCCTATAATTCACCCCTCCACTTT.

This clone was seen repeatedly, ten times or more. This chain links TRBV6-2 or TRBV6-3 with TRBJ2-7; D perhaps matches TRBD2 (6 bases). This CDR3 is 16 amino acids long. Trimming removed 5 bases from V and 2 bases from J, with 19 bases in between. Germline V lookup: CDR1 MNHEY, CDR2 SVGEGT. DNA of the CDR3: TGTGCCAGCAGTCCCCGGGGGAGTTTTAATCCCTACGAGCAGTACTTC. It encodes CASSPRGSFNPYEQYF.

A few counts support this clone. The V and J genes are TRBV5-6 and TRBJ2-5, with 9 bases fitting TRBD2. Germline V gene sequence: CDR1 SGHDT, CDR2 YYEEEE. This CDR3 contains 16 residues. V lost 4 bases to trimming and J lost 5 bases; unmatched junction nucleotides: 12. The CDR3 DNA reads as TGTGCCAGCAGCCCCCTAGCGGGGTCTGTTGGTGAGACCCAGTACTTC. This encodes CASSPLAGSVGETQYF.

The table lists this clone with many counts. The genes are TRBV7-6 and TRBJ2-5, with TRBD1 as a possible D gene (5 bases). This CDR3 comprises 14 residues. Germline loops: CDR1 SGHVS, CDR2 FNYEAQ. Trimming shortened V by 7 bases and J by 5 bases, and 17 bases separated the two germline ends. The CDR3 loop is CASTSGQGVETQYF. CDR3 in DNA: TGTGCCAGCACCTCTGGACAAGGGGTGGAGACCCAGTACTTC. Using reference TRBV7-6 and TRBJ2-5 for the parts outside the CDR3, the full variable domain is GAGVSQSPRYKVTKRGQDVALRCDPISGHVSLYWYRQALGQGPEFLTYFNYEAQQDKSGLPNDRFSAERPEGSISTLTIQRTEQRDSAMYRCASTSGQGVETQYFGPGTRLLVL.

This clone has ten or more counts. The V and J genes are TRBV6-5 and TRBJ2-1, with D perhaps matching TRBD2 (5 bases). The CDR3 totals 13 residues. Germline V gene sequence: CDR1 MNHEY, CDR2 SVGAGI. Trimming took 0 bases from V and 7 from J, leaving 7 bases between them. The DNA for the CDR3 is TGTGCCAGCAGTTACTCAACGGGGAATGAGCAGTTCTTC. Amino acids: CASSYSTGNEQFF.

This clone was observed many times. V usage is TRBV7-8 and J usage is TRBJ2-7; 8 nucleotides agree with TRBD1. After removal of 3 bases from V and 5 bases from J, the junction contained 9 bases not matched to a gene. Germline-derived CDR1 and CDR2 are SGHVS and FQNEAQ. The CDR3 has 15 residues. The CDR3 region has the DNA TGTGCCAGCAGCTTGGGAAGTACAGGGGGACACGAGCAGTACTTC. Protein: CASSLGSTGGHEQYF.

This clone showed up many times. As DNA, the CDR3 is TGTGCCAGCAGCTCATGGACAGGTAACAATGAGCAGTTCTTC. Amino acid sequence: CASSSWTGNNEQFF. The rearrangement joins TRBV7-6 to TRBJ2-1, with 7 bases fitting TRBD1. Germline CDR1 SGHVS, CDR2 FNYEAQ. This CDR3 spans 14 amino acids. The junction had 5 bases not matched to a gene; V was cut back by 4 bases and J by 5 bases.

In its sample, this clone was seen many times. The V and J genes are TRBV4-1 and TRBJ2-7; 7 bases map to TRBD2. The CDR3 is 15 amino acids. Losses at the gene ends were 5 bases for V and 3 bases for J; bases not matched to a gene: 10. CDR1 and CDR2 from the germline V gene are MGHRA and YSYEKL. CDR3 coding DNA: TGCGCCAGCAGCGCACCAGCGGGAAGGAGCTACGAGCAGTACTTC. This encodes CASSAPAGRSYEQYF.

J is TRBJ2-3 and V is TRBV5-1, with a possible D match to TRBD1 (6 bases). Germline V lookup: CDR1 SGHRS, CDR2 YFSETQ. CDR3 length: 15 residues. The V end was cut by 0 bases, the J end by 3 bases, with 11 bases between. The CDR3 sequence is CASSLAMTGTDTQYF. The CDR3 DNA sequence: TGCGCCAGCAGCTTGGCAATGACAGGTACAGATACGCAGTATTTT.

V is TRBV4-1 and J is TRBJ2-3; D may be TRBD1 (6 bases). Germline V gene lookup returns CDR1 MGHRA and CDR2 YSYEKL. V was trimmed by 5 bases and J by 1 base, leaving 25 bases between them. The CDR3 is 19 amino acids. The CDR3 nucleotides read TGCGCCAGCAGCACCTCGAGACAGGCCGAACCACGAGGCACAGATACGCAGTATTTT. Its protein is CASSTSRQAEPRGTDTQYF.

This chain joins TRBV20-1 and TRBJ2-5; D uncertain. The CDR3 has 10 amino acids. The germline V gene encodes CDR1 DFQATT and CDR2 SNEGSKA (reference sequence). Deletions cut 6 bases from V and 4 bases from J, with 6 bases between. The DNA of the CDR3 is TGCAGTGCCCGGGTAGAGACCCAGTACTTC. It translates to CSARVETQYF.

Many counts were recorded for this clone. The chain joins TRBV6-2 or TRBV6-3 to TRBJ2-7; TRBD2 might be the D (5 bases). Germline CDR1 reads MNHEY; CDR2 reads SVGEGT. V lost 2 bases and J lost 5, with 19 bases in between. The CDR3 loop spans 16 amino acids. The DNA of the CDR3 is TGTGCCAGCAGTTACCCCCGCGGGTCCCCGGCCCACGAGCAGTACTTC. It specifies CASSYPRGSPAHEQYF.

This clone has at least ten counts. This chain joins TRBV19 and TRBJ2-1; a weak D match, TRBD1 (5 bases). The ends were cut back, 6 bases at V and 6 bases at J, with 24 bases in the middle. The CDR3 totals 17 residues. CDR1 LNHDA and CDR2 SQIVND come from the germline V gene (reference sequence). The CDR3 loop is CASSLLGQPGRRNEQFF. CDR3 DNA sequence: TGTGCCAGTAGCCTACTCGGACAACCAGGGCGTCGCAATGAGCAGTTCTTC.

Ten or more counts support this clone. The rearrangement links TRBV11-3 to TRBJ2-2; 7 bases are shared with TRBD2. V shed 6 bases and J 6 bases; nucleotides not matched to a gene: 4. CDR3 size: 13 residues. CDR1 is SGHNT, CDR2 YENEEA, per germline. The CDR3 coding sequence is TGTGCCAGCAGAAGACTAGCCGCCGGGGAGCTGTTTTTT. As protein: CASRRLAAGELFF.

At least ten counts were recorded for this clone. The chain is built from TRBV7-9 and TRBJ1-1, with 9 bases that match TRBD1. The CDR3 loop spans 16 amino acids. The germline V gene has CDR1 SEHNR and CDR2 FQNEAQ (reference sequence). Trimming took 2 bases from V and 5 from J; bases not matched to a gene: 9. In DNA, the CDR3 is TGTGCCAGCAGCTTACCCCCTCGACAGGGGGGAACTGAAGCTTTCTTT. Its protein is CASSLPPRQGGTEAFF. Full variable domain (rest looked up from reference TRBV7-9 and TRBJ1-1): DTGVSQNPRHKITKRGQNVTFRCDPISEHNRLYWYRQTLGQGPEFLTYFQNEAQLEKSRLLSDRFSAERPKGSFSTLEIQRTEQGDSAMYLCASSLPPRQGGTEAFFGQGTRLTVV.

In its sample, this clone ranks as medium-sized. The rearrangement joins TRBV19 to TRBJ2-1, with 7 nucleotides matching TRBD1. Germline V gives CDR1 LNHDA, CDR2 SQIVND (reference sequence). CDR3 length: 12 residues. Losses at the gene ends were 7 bases for V and 4 bases for J; bases not matched to a gene: 1. The CDR3 protein is CASTGQYNEQFF. The CDR3 DNA sequence: TGTGCCAGTACGGGACAGTACAATGAGCAGTTCTTC.

This clone was seen ten or more times. The chain combines TRBV5-1 with TRBJ1-2; 10 bases agree with TRBD1. Germline CDR1 and CDR2: SGHRS and YFSETQ. Unmatched junction bases numbered 8, after V lost 4 bases and J lost 8 bases. The CDR3 contains 14 residues. The CDR3: CASSLRQGAGGYTF. The CDR3 bases are TGCGCCAGCAGCCTTCGACAGGGGGCTGGGGGCTACACCTTC.

This clone was detected many times. The chain carries TRBV27 and TRBJ2-4; 14 bases fit TRBD2. CDR3 length equals 16 residues. Germline V CDR1 and CDR2: MNHEY, SMNVEV (reference sequence). J gave up 7 bases and V 5 bases, and 7 bases lay outside the gene matches. The CDR3 is CASSLRLAGGLNIQYF. In DNA, the CDR3 is TGTGCCAGCAGTCTAAGACTAGCGGGAGGGCTGAACATTCAGTACTTC.

This clone occurred a few times. The V gene is TRBV29-1, the J gene TRBJ1-4; TRBD1 is a possible D gene (6 bases). Germline V gene data show CDR1 as SQVTM and CDR2 as ANQGSEA. The V end was cut by 1 base, the J end by 0 bases, with 15 bases between. The CDR3 loop spans 17 amino acids. In DNA form, the CDR3 reads TGCAGCGTTGAAGGGCTCGGGGCAGGGGCAACTAATGAAAAACTGTTTTTT. Amino acids: CSVEGLGAGATNEKLFF.